A selection of T cell receptor beta chains follows, all from one sample in a study of cytomegalovirus exposure and HLA in healthy donors. Repertoires were generated with immunoSEQ multiplex PCR, while TCRdb's copy carries only in-frame clones and drops some. The table lists 130,000 or so clones, just under 85% of them singletons, with 1.9% in the top ten. The sequenced sample consisted of PBMCs. These receptors were obtained from a woman aged 40-49 years in good health and CMV-seronegative. The CDR3 runs from the conserved cysteine through the conserved F or W.

TRBJ2-7 | TRBV4-2 | CASSQDSRTDYEQYF
TRBJ2-2 | TRBV7-2 | CASKSQGSVPGELFF
TRBJ2-7 | TRBV7-9 | CASSGRVGRPYEQYF
TRBJ2-1 | TRBV6-5 | CASSEARGTRQFF
TRBJ2-3 | TRBV6-5 | CASSWLAGVSDTQYF
TRBJ1-1 | TRBV9 | CASSVGEVAAFF
TRBJ1-1 | TRBV2 | CASSPQNTEAFF
TRBJ2-1 | TRBV4-3 | CASSQVVNGWQFF
TRBJ1-2 | TRBV28 | CASSLIQGGYGYTF
TRBJ2-3 | TRBV7-6 | CASSLISGHTDTQYF
TRBJ2-5 | TRBV27 | CASSVVAVTEETQYF
TRBJ1-5 | TRBV25-1 | CASSEFESNQPQHF
TRBJ2-4 | TRBV7-3 | CASSPTGSGRARGIQYF
TRBJ2-3 | TRBV13 | CASSSPPTGEMTDTQYF
NA | TRBV28 | CASSLTYEQYF
TRBJ1-1 | TRBV18 | CASSPSARGTEAFF
TRBJ2-7 | TRBV18 | CASSTDRNSYEQYF
TRBJ2-3 | TRBV6-5 | CASSLPGTDTQYF
NA | TRBV2 | CASSLRQGYEQYF
TRBJ1-1 | TRBV7-2 | CASSLLVMDTEAFF
TRBJ2-2 | TRBV6-5 | CASSSRAGVLPGELFF
TRBJ2-7 | TRBV4-3 | CASSQVVKSSQDRVRNEQYF
TRBJ1-5 | TRBV7-8 | CASSLMGRGGSNQPQHF
TRBJ2-3 | TRBV5-1 | CASSPDTSGTTDTQYF
TRBJ2-5 | TRBV7-9 | CASSNPQRTGGQETQYF
TRBJ2-7 | TRBV7-6 | CASSLARFGTASSYEQYF
TRBJ2-7 | TRBV28 | CASSFHLGWNEQYF